The following is a TCR beta chain sequence with its context. The antigen is unknown. Germline V gene data show CDR1 as SGHNT and CDR2 as YENEEA. V lost 5 bases to trimming and J lost 6 bases, with 13 bases between them. The CDR3 length is 13 residues. The data are from a study of cytotoxic CD8 clonotypes in ibrutinib-treated CLL. Whole-study results and caveats: While tracking circulating CD8+ T-cell counts, baseline clonality exceeded that of age-matched healthy donors. Clonality went up at the time of ibrutinib response, stayed stable in sustained remission, and later dropped back toward its baseline level at progression.

TCRdb's copy holds only in-frame clones and misses some; the assay was immunoSEQ multiplex PCR. The sample shows roughly 100,000 clones, around four fifths of them seen only once. The chain joins TRBV11-3 to TRBJ1-1; D unclear. The TCR sequence derives from a human donor with chronic lymphocytic leukemia. Sequences were derived from PBMCs, sampled after 12 months of ibrutinib treatment. In nucleotides, the CDR3 is TGTGCCAGCAGCCCCAGCGGGATCGCTGAAGCTTTCTTT. It translates to CASSPSGIAEAFF.